This is a list of T cell receptor beta chains from one sample in a study of control samples from healthy donors and cancer patients. Data came from immunoSEQ multiplex PCR; TCRdb stores just in-frame clones and leaves some out. This table holds about 150,000 clones, over 90% found once. Sequenced input: blood. These receptors came from a man over 45 in good health. Both conserved end residues are part of each CDR3. The D gene is left open where the match is weak. For some rows the clone size is stated as once, few or many, or as a class when expanded; others skip it.

V gene: TRBV7-7
J gene: TRBJ2-5
clone size: NA
D gene: NA
CDR3 DNA: TGTGCTAGCAGCTTAGGAGGCTTGGGCCAAGAGACCCAGTACTTC
CDR3 protein: CASSLGGLGQETQYF

V gene: TRBV10-2
J gene: TRBJ1-2
clone size: NA
D gene: TRBD1
CDR3 DNA: TGCGCCAGCACCCCCCTCTCCAGGACAGGCGACGGCTACACCTTC
CDR3 protein: CASTPLSRTGDGYTF

V gene: TRBV29-1
J gene: TRBJ2-5
clone size: NA
D gene: NA
CDR3 DNA: TGCAGCGTCAAACAGGTACAAGAGACCCAGTACTTC
CDR3 protein: CSVKQVQETQYF

V gene: TRBV11-2
J gene: TRBJ2-5
clone size: NA
D gene: NA
CDR3 DNA: TGTGCCAGCAGCTTAGGGGGCAGGGGCGAGACCCAGTACTTC
CDR3 protein: CASSLGGRGETQYF

V gene: TRBV7-3
J gene: TRBJ2-2
clone size: NA
D gene: TRBD2
CDR3 DNA: TGTGCCAGCAGCTCTAGCGGGATCGGCACCGGGGAGCTGTTTTTT
CDR3 protein: CASSSSGIGTGELFF

V gene: TRBV24-1
J gene: TRBJ2-2
clone size: NA
D gene: TRBD1
CDR3 DNA: TGTGCCACCAGTGATTTGCCGGGACAGGGGAACACCGGGGAGCTGTTTTTT
CDR3 protein: CATSDLPGQGNTGELFF

V gene: TRBV4-1
J gene: TRBJ2-1
clone size: once
D gene: TRBD2
CDR3 DNA: TGCGCCAGCAGCCAAGTTGGCGGGGGTGAGCAGTTCTTC
CDR3 protein: CASSQVGGGEQFF

V gene: TRBV6-5
J gene: TRBJ1-4
clone size: NA
D gene: NA
CDR3 DNA: TGTGCCAGCAGTAACCTTCCGAATGAAAAACTGTTTTTT
CDR3 protein: CASSNLPNEKLFF

V gene: TRBV10-3
J gene: TRBJ2-2
clone size: NA
D gene: TRBD2
CDR3 DNA: TGTGCCATCAGTGGGGAGGGAACCGGGGAGCTGTTTTTT
CDR3 protein: CAISGEGTGELFF

V gene: TRBV19
J gene: TRBJ1-2
clone size: NA
D gene: NA
CDR3 DNA: TGTGCCAGTTCCTCCCCTGATACCCCCCGTTCTAACTATGGCTACACCTTC
CDR3 protein: CASSSPDTPRSNYGYTF

V gene: TRBV10-1
J gene: TRBJ2-3
clone size: NA
D gene: TRBD2
CDR3 DNA: TGCGCCAGCAGTCAAGGACTAGCGGGAGGGATAGATACGCAGTATTTT
CDR3 protein: CASSQGLAGGIDTQYF

V gene: TRBV7-9
J gene: TRBJ2-3
clone size: NA
D gene: NA
CDR3 DNA: TGTGCCAGCAGCTTGGACGGATCCACAGATACGCAGTATTTT
CDR3 protein: CASSLDGSTDTQYF

V gene: TRBV11-2
J gene: TRBJ1-2
clone size: NA
D gene: NA
CDR3 DNA: TGTGCCAGCAGCTTAGATCGTCAGGGTGGAGGCTACACCTTC
CDR3 protein: CASSLDRQGGGYTF

V gene: TRBV11-2
J gene: TRBJ2-3
clone size: NA
D gene: NA
CDR3 DNA: TGTGCCAGCACCCCGGGGCTGAGCGTCCACACAGATACGCAGTATTTT
CDR3 protein: CASTPGLSVHTDTQYF

V gene: TRBV5-4
J gene: TRBJ2-6
clone size: NA
D gene: NA
CDR3 DNA: TGTGCCAGCAGCTTTCCCGGGGCCGGGGCCAACGTCCTGACTTTC
CDR3 protein: CASSFPGAGANVLTF

V gene: TRBV27
J gene: TRBJ1-2
clone size: NA
D gene: TRBD1
CDR3 DNA: TGTGCCAGCAGTGAGAGGACAGGCAACTATGGCTACACCTTC
CDR3 protein: CASSERTGNYGYTF